The present T cell receptor beta chain was sequenced within a study of monozygotic twins with inflammatory bowel disease. Whole-study findings and limits: Heterogeneous immunosuppressive treatment regimens may have introduced variability into patient repertoires.

The CDR3 runs 12 residues. Germline V gives CDR1 DFQATT, CDR2 SNEGSKA (reference sequence). One entry per CDR3 protein, without DNA, is what TCRdb gives after re-calling the 5' RACE reads. The sample table sets out approximately 330,000 distinct CDR3 sequences. Notes on this clonotype: What it binds is not known.

The sequence was obtained from a human donor with ulcerative colitis or Crohn's disease, or a healthy co-twin of an affected twin (not recorded which). Sequenced input: blood. The chain combines TRBV20-1 with TRBJ1-1. Here the CDR3 reads CSARKQNTEAFF.